The T cell receptor (beta chain) described here comes from a study of cytomegalovirus exposure and HLA in healthy donors. Notes on the study in general: For presence/absence analyses, sequencing depth was assumed to be roughly uniform across donors. In a later analysis, a genetic analysis reported fewer productive-TCR N-insertions in an Asian-associated ancestry cluster than the cohort average.

The study ran its PCR with 60 Vbeta and 13 Jbeta primers. Generated by immunoSEQ multiplex PCR, the TCRdb table keeps only in-frame clones and is missing some. The sample yields fewer than 200,000 clones, 65% to 85% seen once. The V gene's germline CDR1 is SGHNT and CDR2 YYREEE (reference sequence). The CDR3 extends over 15 amino acids. Losses at the gene ends were 4 bases for V and 5 bases for J; bases not matched to a gene: 11. A remark on this clone: What it recognizes is unknown.

Sequencing used PBMCs. The chain carries TRBV5-4 and TRBJ1-1; 7 nucleotides line up with TRBD1. The sequence was obtained from a woman between 45 and 65 years old in good health and CMV-seropositive. This CDR3 is CASSPWTGKGTEAFF. The CDR3 nucleotides read TGTGCCAGCAGCCCTTGGACAGGAAAGGGGACTGAAGCTTTCTTT.